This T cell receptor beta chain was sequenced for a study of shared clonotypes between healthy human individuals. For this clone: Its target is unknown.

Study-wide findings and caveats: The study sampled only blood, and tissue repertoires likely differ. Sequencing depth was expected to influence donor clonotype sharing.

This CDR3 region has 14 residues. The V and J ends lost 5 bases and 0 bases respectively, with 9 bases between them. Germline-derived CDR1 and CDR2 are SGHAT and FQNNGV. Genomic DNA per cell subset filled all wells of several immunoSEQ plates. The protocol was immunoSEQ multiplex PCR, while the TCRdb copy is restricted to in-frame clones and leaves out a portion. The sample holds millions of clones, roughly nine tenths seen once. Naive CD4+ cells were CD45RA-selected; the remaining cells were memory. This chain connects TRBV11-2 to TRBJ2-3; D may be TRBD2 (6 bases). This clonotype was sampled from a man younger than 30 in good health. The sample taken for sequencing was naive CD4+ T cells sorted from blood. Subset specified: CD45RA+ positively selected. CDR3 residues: CASSRGLSTDTQYF. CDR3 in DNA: TGTGCCAGCAGCCGGGGACTGAGCACAGATACGCAGTATTTT.